These T cell receptor beta chains were read from a single sample in a study of technical replicates of blood from a handful of donors. Here immunoSEQ multiplex PCR was the method, and the copy in TCRdb shows in-frame clones only, minus some. Here the sample spans roughly 15,000 clones, around 80% being singletons. Material for sequencing was PBMCs. Every receptor here comes from a human donor in good health. CDR3s include the opening cysteine and the closing phenylalanine or tryptophan. Fields, in order: D gene, J gene, V gene, clone size, CDR3 protein, CDR3 DNA. A D gene is named only where the DNA matches it firmly. Clone size, where shown, is once, few, many, or a class for clones that have expanded.

d_call: TRBD2
j_call: TRBJ2-7
v_call: TRBV10-2
clone_size: -
cdr3_aa: CASTPLAGVREQYF
cdr3_nt: TGCGCCAGCACCCCTCTAGCGGGAGTAAGAGAGCAGTACTTC

d_call: TRBD1
j_call: TRBJ2-5
v_call: TRBV6-1
clone_size: -
cdr3_aa: CASSATGVETQYF
cdr3_nt: TGTGCCAGCAGTGCCACAGGGGTGGAGACCCAGTACTTC

d_call: -
j_call: TRBJ2-1
v_call: TRBV9
clone_size: -
cdr3_aa: CASSPRVSEQFF
cdr3_nt: TGTGCCAGCAGCCCCCGAGTGAGTGAGCAGTTCTTC

d_call: -
j_call: TRBJ1-5
v_call: TRBV28
clone_size: medium-sized
cdr3_aa: CASSFRRGGLDQPQHF
cdr3_nt: TGTGCCAGCAGTTTCCGGAGGGGGGGCTTGGATCAGCCCCAGCATTTT

d_call: -
j_call: TRBJ2-7
v_call: TRBV4-2
clone_size: -
cdr3_aa: CASSPQVGNEQYF
cdr3_nt: TGTGCCAGCAGCCCGCAGGTCGGAAACGAGCAGTACTTC

d_call: -
j_call: TRBJ2-7
v_call: TRBV6-1
clone_size: -
cdr3_aa: CASSEAGGRGYF
cdr3_nt: TGTGCCAGCAGTGAAGCGGGGGGACGTGGTTACTTC

d_call: TRBD1
j_call: TRBJ1-1
v_call: TRBV29-1
clone_size: -
cdr3_aa: CSVARGQDTEAFF
cdr3_nt: TGCAGCGTTGCCAGGGGGCAGGACACTGAAGCTTTCTTT

d_call: TRBD1
j_call: TRBJ1-2
v_call: TRBV10-3
clone_size: -
cdr3_aa: CAISESEGAGGYTF
cdr3_nt: TGTGCCATCAGTGAGTCGGAGGGGGCGGGAGGCTACACCTTC

d_call: -
j_call: TRBJ2-7
v_call: TRBV30
clone_size: -
cdr3_aa: CAWSLLTGSYEQYF
cdr3_nt: TGTGCCTGGAGCCTTTTGACTGGATCCTACGAGCAGTACTTC

d_call: TRBD2
j_call: TRBJ2-7
v_call: TRBV4-1
clone_size: -
cdr3_aa: CASSQDGLADSSYEQYF
cdr3_nt: TGCGCCAGCAGCCAAGATGGCCTAGCGGATAGCTCCTACGAGCAGTACTTC

d_call: TRBD1
j_call: TRBJ1-1
v_call: TRBV10-1
clone_size: few
cdr3_aa: CASSESTGSPEAFF
cdr3_nt: TGCGCCAGCAGTGAGTCGACAGGGTCCCCTGAAGCTTTCTTT

d_call: TRBD1
j_call: TRBJ2-1
v_call: TRBV7-7
clone_size: -
cdr3_aa: CASSSGQGNEQFF
cdr3_nt: TGTGCCAGCAGTTCAGGACAGGGCAATGAGCAGTTCTTC

d_call: -
j_call: TRBJ1-1
v_call: TRBV19
clone_size: -
cdr3_aa: CASGRGGNTEAFF
cdr3_nt: TGTGCCAGTGGGCGAGGGGGGAACACTGAAGCTTTCTTT

d_call: TRBD1
j_call: TRBJ1-1
v_call: TRBV6-1
clone_size: -
cdr3_aa: CASTMDRGGTEAFF
cdr3_nt: TGTGCCAGCACGATGGACAGGGGCGGCACTGAAGCTTTCTTT

d_call: -
j_call: TRBJ2-7
v_call: TRBV6-5
clone_size: -
cdr3_aa: CASSYKEGRPYEQYF
cdr3_nt: TGTGCCAGCAGTTACAAGGAAGGGAGGCCCTACGAGCAGTACTTC

d_call: TRBD1
j_call: TRBJ1-1
v_call: TRBV18
clone_size: -
cdr3_aa: CASSPSEQGGGGTEAFF
cdr3_nt: TGTGCCAGCTCACCTAGTGAACAGGGGGGCGGAGGGACTGAAGCTTTCTTT

d_call: TRBD2
j_call: TRBJ2-1
v_call: TRBV6-4
clone_size: -
cdr3_aa: CASRRLAGEGGNEQFF
cdr3_nt: TGTGCCAGCCGAAGACTAGCGGGAGAGGGGGGCAATGAGCAGTTCTTC

d_call: -
j_call: TRBJ2-5
v_call: TRBV14
clone_size: -
cdr3_aa: CASSQTRGGGYPKETQYF
cdr3_nt: TGTGCCAGCAGCCAAACCCGCGGGGGCGGCTATCCTAAAGAGACCCAGTACTTC

d_call: -
j_call: TRBJ2-7
v_call: TRBV6-5
clone_size: -
cdr3_aa: CASRDGQSEQYF
cdr3_nt: TGTGCCAGCAGGGATGGACAGTCCGAGCAGTACTTC

d_call: -
j_call: TRBJ2-7
v_call: TRBV30
clone_size: -
cdr3_aa: CAWSGAALSGQYF
cdr3_nt: TGTGCCTGGAGTGGAGCGGCCCTTAGCGGGCAGTACTTC

d_call: -
j_call: TRBJ2-7
v_call: TRBV6-1
clone_size: -
cdr3_aa: CAILGAESYEQYF
cdr3_nt: TGTGCCATCCTTGGGGCAGAGTCCTACGAGCAGTACTTC

d_call: -
j_call: TRBJ2-5
v_call: TRBV30
clone_size: -
cdr3_aa: CAGNNKDSPQETQYF
cdr3_nt: TGTGCCGGAAATAATAAGGACAGTCCTCAAGAGACCCAGTACTTC

d_call: TRBD1
j_call: TRBJ1-1
v_call: TRBV29-1
clone_size: few
cdr3_aa: CSPRPVGTVNTEAFF
cdr3_nt: TGCAGCCCTCGCCCCGTCGGGACAGTGAACACTGAAGCTTTCTTT

d_call: TRBD2
j_call: TRBJ2-1
v_call: TRBV28
clone_size: -
cdr3_aa: CASSFGGVGTSGKNEQFF
cdr3_nt: TGTGCCAGCAGTTTCGGAGGAGTAGGGACTAGCGGGAAAAATGAGCAGTTCTTC

d_call: TRBD2
j_call: TRBJ2-1
v_call: TRBV30
clone_size: -
cdr3_aa: CAYEKAWTSGKGNEQFF
cdr3_nt: TGTGCCTACGAAAAAGCCTGGACTAGCGGGAAGGGGAATGAGCAGTTCTTC

d_call: TRBD2
j_call: TRBJ2-2
v_call: TRBV2
clone_size: -
cdr3_aa: CASSEARGSGRPGELFF
cdr3_nt: TGTGCCAGCAGTGAAGCGCGTGGTAGCGGGAGACCCGGGGAGCTGTTTTTT

d_call: TRBD2
j_call: TRBJ2-1
v_call: TRBV19
clone_size: once
cdr3_aa: CASSINPSGRAHNEQFF
cdr3_nt: TGTGCCAGTAGTATTAATCCTAGCGGGAGGGCCCACAATGAGCAGTTCTTC

d_call: TRBD1
j_call: TRBJ1-3
v_call: TRBV18
clone_size: -
cdr3_aa: CASSPDRDGNTIYF
cdr3_nt: TGTGCCAGCTCACCGGACAGGGATGGAAACACCATATATTTT

d_call: TRBD1
j_call: TRBJ1-2
v_call: TRBV7-9
clone_size: -
cdr3_aa: CASSSGTGNGYTF
cdr3_nt: TGTGCCAGCAGCTCCGGGACAGGGAATGGCTACACCTTC

d_call: -
j_call: TRBJ2-1
v_call: TRBV21-1
clone_size: -
cdr3_aa: CASSLGGHTYNEQFF
cdr3_nt: TGTGCCAGCAGCCTTGGGGGCCACACCTACAATGAGCAGTTCTTC

d_call: -
j_call: TRBJ1-2
v_call: TRBV15
clone_size: few
cdr3_aa: CATTEGPRDYGYTF
cdr3_nt: TGTGCCACCACCGAAGGACCGAGGGACTATGGCTACACCTTC

d_call: TRBD1
j_call: TRBJ1-1
v_call: TRBV4-1
clone_size: few
cdr3_aa: CASSEGTGLNTEAFF
cdr3_nt: TGCGCCAGCAGCGAAGGGACAGGTTTGAACACTGAAGCTTTCTTT

d_call: -
j_call: TRBJ1-4
v_call: TRBV7-8
clone_size: -
cdr3_aa: CASRGGGNEKLFF
cdr3_nt: TGTGCCAGCAGGGGAGGGGGTAATGAAAAACTGTTTTTT

d_call: -
j_call: TRBJ2-1
v_call: TRBV5-1
clone_size: -
cdr3_aa: CASSLGGNSYNEQFF
cdr3_nt: TGCGCCAGCAGCTTAGGGGGAAATTCCTACAATGAGCAGTTCTTC

d_call: -
j_call: TRBJ1-1
v_call: TRBV18
clone_size: few
cdr3_aa: CASSPQRDTEAFF
cdr3_nt: TGTGCCAGCTCACCACAGCGGGACACTGAAGCTTTCTTT

d_call: -
j_call: TRBJ1-2
v_call: TRBV6-6
clone_size: -
cdr3_aa: CASQERVYGYTF
cdr3_nt: TGTGCCAGCCAAGAGCGGGTTTATGGCTACACCTTC

d_call: -
j_call: TRBJ1-3
v_call: TRBV9
clone_size: -
cdr3_aa: CASSVTEQGWGDGNTIYF
cdr3_nt: TGTGCCAGCAGCGTTACGGAACAGGGATGGGGCGACGGAAACACCATATATTTT

d_call: -
j_call: TRBJ2-7
v_call: TRBV2
clone_size: -
cdr3_aa: CASSDRGTYYEQYF
cdr3_nt: TGTGCCAGCAGTGATCGCGGAACCTACTACGAGCAGTACTTC

d_call: TRBD2
j_call: TRBJ2-5
v_call: TRBV9
clone_size: -
cdr3_aa: CASSEGGLAGGQETQYF
cdr3_nt: TGTGCCAGCAGCGAGGGGGGACTAGCGGGAGGCCAAGAGACCCAGTACTTC

d_call: TRBD2
j_call: TRBJ2-7
v_call: TRBV9
clone_size: -
cdr3_aa: CASSAGLAEDEQYF
cdr3_nt: TGTGCCAGCAGCGCGGGACTAGCAGAAGACGAGCAGTACTTC

d_call: TRBD1
j_call: TRBJ2-1
v_call: TRBV7-9
clone_size: -
cdr3_aa: CASSFSGGVSYNEQFF
cdr3_nt: TGTGCCAGCAGCTTTTCAGGGGGCGTTTCCTACAATGAGCAGTTCTTC

d_call: TRBD1
j_call: TRBJ1-3
v_call: TRBV18
clone_size: -
cdr3_aa: CASSPTGVDSGNTIYF
cdr3_nt: TGTGCCAGCTCACCCACAGGGGTGGACTCTGGAAACACCATATATTTT